This TCR beta chain was retrieved from a study of blood T cells in healthy people across ages. The overall study: Roughly one uniquely barcoded beta molecule per two T cells was captured.

Through a sample-barcoded 5' primer and a J-beta primer mix, a second PCR was run for roughly 6 to 12 cycles. Each cDNA molecule was tagged by a template-switch adaptor that had 12 random nucleotides. TCRdb recomputed calls from the 5' RACE reads with MiXCR, one row per CDR3 protein. The sample records roughly 830,000 distinct CDR3 sequences, about 59% being singletons. Approximately 9.6 milliliters of peripheral blood were drawn from each donor into EDTA-treated tubes. Total RNA extraction produced at least 5.5 micrograms (per sample) for the study. Unmatched junction bases numbered 9, after V lost 4 bases and J lost 7 bases. The CDR3 is made up of 16 amino acids. Germline-derived CDR1 and CDR2 are ENHRY and SYGVKD. In its sample, this clonotype was seen a few times.

This clonotype was obtained from a man aged 30 to 39 in good health. This sequence joins TRBV10-3 and TRBJ2-1; 11 nucleotides line up with TRBD1. Sequencing used blood. Here the CDR3 reads CAISGRDRGNGNEQFF. DNA for the CDR3: TGTGCCATCAGTGGACGGGACAGGGGGAATGGGAATGAGCAGTTCTTC.